What follows are 26 T cell receptor beta chains derived from one specimen sequenced in a study of T cell changes during pregnancy in multiple sclerosis. Data came from immunoSEQ multiplex PCR; TCRdb stores just in-frame clones and leaves some out. In the table there are about 97,000 clones, 90% of which are singletons. The material sequenced was peripheral blood, taken in the second trimester of pregnancy. The receptors here all came from a female donor in good health, enrolled as a control in a pregnancy study.

The chain uses TRBV5-6 and TRBJ1-3; the D gene is possibly TRBD1 (5 bases). Germline loops: CDR1 SGHDT, CDR2 YYEEEE. V lost 3 bases, J lost 0 bases, and 13 bases lay in between. The CDR3 loop spans 16 amino acids. As DNA, the CDR3 is TGTGCCAGCAGCTCGGGGGGACGGTTCTCTGGAAACACCATATATTTT. It yields the protein CASSSGGRFSGNTIYF.

The chain couples TRBV9 to TRBJ2-1; 7 positions agree with TRBD1. This CDR3 contains 12 residues. V was clipped by 3 bases and J by 8 bases; unmatched bases: 2. Germline V gives CDR1 SGDLS, CDR2 YYNGEE. The CDR3: CASSGQGDEQFF. The DNA for the CDR3 is TGTGCCAGCAGCGGACAGGGCGATGAGCAGTTCTTC.

CDR3 protein: CATVLGRLDTQYF. The DNA for the CDR3 is TGTGCCACCGTGCTGGGCAGGCTAGATACGCAGTATTTT. The V gene is TRBV2, the J gene TRBJ2-3, with D unclear. CDR3 length: 13 amino acids. Germline CDR1 reads SNHLY; CDR2 reads FYNNEI. V lost 10 bases, J lost 5 bases, and 16 bases lay in between.

The rearrangement uses TRBV11-2 and TRBJ1-1; a weak D match, TRBD1 (5 bases). Germline V lookup: CDR1 SGHAT, CDR2 FQNNGV. V was clipped by 1 base and J by 11 bases, with 14 bases between them. The CDR3 length is 13 residues. The CDR3 loop reads CASSLAAGSMAFF. In DNA form, the CDR3 reads TGTGCCAGCAGCTTAGCGGCAGGGTCTATGGCTTTCTTT.

In its sample, this clone was seen once. CDR3 in DNA: TGTGCCAGCAGTGGACATCCCCATCAGCCCCAGCATTTT. Translated, it gives CASSGHPHQPQHF. This chain joins TRBV6-6 and TRBJ1-5, with D maybe TRBD1 (5 bases). Deletions cut 5 bases from V and 5 bases from J, with 10 bases between. The CDR3 contains 13 residues. Germline V gene sequence: CDR1 MNHNY, CDR2 SVGAGI (reference sequence).

The chain combines TRBV5-1 with TRBJ1-5; D is perhaps TRBD1 (5 bases). Trimming took off 0 bases at V and 4 bases at J, with 11 bases between the two ends. The CDR3 length is 15 residues. Looked up from germline, CDR1 is SGHRS and CDR2 is YFSETQ. CDR3 protein: CASSLEGVPNQPQHF. The CDR3 DNA reads as TGCGCCAGCAGCTTGGAAGGGGTACCAAATCAGCCCCAGCATTTT.

The chain links TRBV7-2 to TRBJ1-4, with D perhaps matching TRBD1 (5 bases). V was cut by 5 bases and J by 4 bases, with 17 bases left in between. The CDR3 loop spans 16 amino acids. CDR1 and CDR2 (germline): SGHTA, FQGNSA. CDR3 region: CASSLDSTGGNEKLFF. The CDR3 DNA reads TGTGCCAGCAGCCTCGACTCTACGGGGGGTAATGAAAAACTGTTTTTT.

The chain joins TRBV7-9 to TRBJ1-2, with TRBD1 matching over 9 bases. Losses at the gene ends were 2 bases for V and 7 bases for J; bases not matched to a gene: 5. The CDR3 has 14 residues. CDR1 and CDR2 (germline): SEHNR, FQNEAQ (reference sequence). CDR3 region: CASSLTGGTGGYTF. The CDR3 coding sequence is TGTGCCAGCAGCTTAACAGGGGGCACAGGTGGCTACACCTTC.

This chain links TRBV5-6 with TRBJ1-1, with D possibly being TRBD1 (5 bases). Trimming stripped 1 base from V and 6 bases from J, with 16 bases between. The CDR3 runs 15 residues. In germline, CDR1 is SGHDT, CDR2 YYEEEE. The CDR3 loop is CASSLSAGTDSEAFF. The CDR3 DNA is TGTGCCAGCAGCTTGAGTGCTGGGACTGACTCTGAAGCTTTCTTT.

This rearrangement joins TRBV27 to TRBJ1-1, with D unclear. Germline V gives CDR1 MNHEY, CDR2 SMNVEV (reference sequence). V was trimmed by 3 bases and J by 1 base, leaving 9 bases between them. The CDR3 extends over 14 amino acids. CDR3: CASSLRNRNTEAFF. CDR3 DNA: TGTGCCAGCAGTTTGAGGAATAGGAACACTGAAGCTTTCTTT.

V is TRBV28 and J is TRBJ2-2, with 15 bases fitting TRBD2. J lost 4 bases, V lost 4 bases, and 1 base had no gene match. Germline CDR1 reads MDHEN; CDR2 reads SYDVKM. CDR3 size: 16 residues. CDR3 protein: CASSSGLAGGTGELFF. The CDR3 DNA reads as TGTGCCAGCAGTTCGGGACTAGCGGGGGGCACCGGGGAGCTGTTTTTT.

The rearrangement links TRBV6-4 to TRBJ2-3, with 13 bases that match TRBD2. This CDR3 spans 14 amino acids. V lost 8 bases to trimming and J lost 1 base; unmatched junction nucleotides: 0. CDR1 MRHNA and CDR2 SNTAGT come from the germline V gene. The CDR3: CASGTSGGTDTQYF. CDR3 DNA sequence: TGTGCCAGCGGGACTAGCGGGGGCACAGATACGCAGTATTTT.

V usage is TRBV7-2 and J usage is TRBJ1-2; TRBD1 might be the D (5 bases). Trimming took off 3 bases at V and 2 bases at J, with 10 bases between the two ends. The length of the CDR3 is 14 residues. Germline V gives CDR1 SGHTA, CDR2 FQGNSA. CDR3 amino acids: CASSFAQGNYGYTF. The CDR3 DNA follows: TGTGCCAGCAGCTTTGCTCAGGGAAACTATGGCTACACCTTC.

V and J are TRBV11-3 and TRBJ2-3; 10 bases agree with TRBD2. Germline V gene lookup returns CDR1 SGHNT and CDR2 YENEEA. The CDR3 runs to 17 residues. Losses at the gene ends were 4 bases for V and 2 bases for J; bases not matched to a gene: 9. The CDR3 is CASSSRTSGAHTDTQYF. CDR3 DNA: TGTGCCAGCAGCTCGAGGACTAGCGGAGCCCACACAGATACGCAGTATTTT.

V usage is TRBV19 and J usage is TRBJ1-1; D is uncertain. The germline V gene encodes CDR1 LNHDA and CDR2 SQIVND (reference sequence). The ends were cut back, 1 base at V and 1 base at J, with 7 bases in the middle. The CDR3 runs 14 residues. DNA for the CDR3: TGTGCCAGTAGTATAGGAGGCGGGAACACTGAAGCTTTCTTT. This sequence encodes CASSIGGGNTEAFF.

The chain combines TRBV18 with TRBJ1-2; a weak D match, TRBD1 (6 bases). This CDR3 comprises 16 residues. Trimming shortened V by 0 bases and J by 8 bases, and 19 bases separated the two germline ends. Germline loops: CDR1 KGHSH, CDR2 LQKENI. The CDR3 protein is CASSPPTGIIGSGYTF. In nucleotides, the CDR3 is TGTGCCAGCTCACCACCAACAGGGATCATAGGTTCGGGCTACACCTTC. Complete variable domain (other parts from reference TRBV18 and TRBJ1-2): NAGVMQNPRHLVRRRGQEARLRCSPMKGHSHVYWYRQLPEEGLKFMVYLQKENIIDESGMPKERFSAEFPKEGPSILRIQQVVRGDSAAYFCASSPPTGIIGSGYTFGSGTRLTVV.

CDR3 DNA sequence: TGTGCCAGTAGTAATACACCGGGACAGGAAATCTATGGCTACACCTTC. Amino acids: CASSNTPGQEIYGYTF. V usage is TRBV19 and J usage is TRBJ1-2; the match to TRBD1 covers 8 bases. The CDR3 covers 16 residues. The germline gives CDR1 LNHDA, CDR2 SQIVND (reference sequence). V was clipped by 4 bases and J by 4 bases; unmatched bases: 11.

Only one count was recorded for this clone. The rearrangement joins TRBV7-2 to TRBJ2-1, with 13 positions matching TRBD2. The CDR3 has 16 residues. CDR1 and CDR2 (germline): SGHTA, FQGNSA. V dropped 4 bases and J dropped 0; count of bases not matched to a gene: 0. CDR3 sequence: CASSWTSGGSYNEQFF. DNA of the CDR3: TGTGCCAGCAGCTGGACTAGCGGGGGCTCCTACAATGAGCAGTTCTTC.

This chain joins TRBV27 and TRBJ2-7, with TRBD1 identical over 8 bases. The germline CDR1 and CDR2 sequences are MNHEY and SMNVEV (reference sequence). V lost 6 bases, J lost 3 bases, and 10 bases stayed unmatched. This CDR3 spans 15 amino acids. The CDR3 is CASRKRGTGSYEQYF. CDR3 in DNA: TGTGCCAGCAGGAAACGAGGGACAGGAAGCTACGAGCAGTACTTC.

The chain joins TRBV7-2 to TRBJ2-1; 11 positions agree with TRBD2. The CDR3 covers 15 residues. Germline V gene data show CDR1 as SGHTA and CDR2 as FQGNSA. Trimming took 2 bases from V and 5 from J; bases not matched to a gene: 2. The CDR3 DNA reads TGTGCCAGCAGCTTACTGGGACTAGCGGACAATGAGCAGTTCTTC. Translated, it gives CASSLLGLADNEQFF.

The rearrangement joins TRBV2 to TRBJ1-5, with no clear D. Germline V gives CDR1 SNHLY, CDR2 FYNNEI. CDR3 length equals 15 residues. Trimming removed 0 bases from V and 4 bases from J, with 10 bases in between. The CDR3, as DNA: TGTGCCAGCAGTGAAGCGCTTCCAGGAAATCAGCCCCAGCATTTT. As protein: CASSEALPGNQPQHF.

V usage is TRBV10-2 and J usage is TRBJ1-1; TRBD1 matches 7 bases. The CDR3 totals 15 residues. V shed 6 bases, J shed 1 base, and the junction held 8 bases outside the gene matches. CDR1 is WSHSY, CDR2 SAAADI, per germline. CDR3 protein: CASREIQGPNTEAFF. In nucleotides, the CDR3 is TGCGCCAGCAGGGAAATACAGGGGCCGAACACTGAAGCTTTCTTT.

The chain recombines TRBV21-1 with TRBJ1-1; the table gives TRBD1 as D, unverified against the DNA. TRBV21-1 is deemed a pseudogene. There are 13 residues in the CDR3. In nucleotides, the CDR3 is TGTGCCAGCAGGGGGCGAAGGGGTACTGAAGCTTTCTTT. Translation gives CASRGRRGTEAFF.

This rearrangement joins TRBV2 to TRBJ2-7; 9 bases fit TRBD2. CDR3 length: 15 residues. The V and J ends lost 4 bases and 5 bases, in that order; junction bases with no gene match: 9. The germline V gene has CDR1 SNHLY and CDR2 FYNNEI. The CDR3 coding sequence is TGTGCCAGCAGTGTCGTAGCGGGAGCACGTCACGAGCAGTACTTC. Protein: CASSVVAGARHEQYF.

The chain has TRBV11-2 and TRBJ2-1, with D possibly matching TRBD2 (5 bases). The CDR3 is made up of 15 amino acids. Trimming pared 5 bases from V and 5 bases from J, leaving 16 bases between. Germline values: CDR1 SGHAT, CDR2 FQNNGV. The DNA of the CDR3 is TGTGCCAGCAGCCCTGCTTCATCCGGGAACAATGAGCAGTTCTTC. Translation gives CASSPASSGNNEQFF.

The gene calls are TRBV19 and TRBJ2-7, with D possibly TRBD1 on 5 matching bases. The CDR3 length is 13 residues. Germline V lookup: CDR1 LNHDA, CDR2 SQIVND (reference sequence). Trimming removed 9 bases from V and 2 bases from J, with 14 bases in between. This CDR3 reads CASRSRGAYEQYF. CDR3 bases: TGTGCCAGCCGGTCAAGGGGTGCCTACGAGCAGTACTTC.